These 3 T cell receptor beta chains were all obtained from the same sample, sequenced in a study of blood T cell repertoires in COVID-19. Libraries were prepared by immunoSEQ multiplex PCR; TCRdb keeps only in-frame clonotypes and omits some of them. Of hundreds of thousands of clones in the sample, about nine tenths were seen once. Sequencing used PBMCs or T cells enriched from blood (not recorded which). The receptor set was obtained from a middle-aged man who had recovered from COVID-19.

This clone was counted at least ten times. CDR3 residues: CATSRPGQGPYEQYF. The CDR3 coding sequence is TGTGCCACCAGCAGACCGGGACAGGGTCCCTACGAGCAGTACTTC. This sequence joins TRBV15 and TRBJ2-7; 9 nucleotides align to TRBD1. The CDR3 consists of 15 residues. V shed 2 bases, J shed 2 bases, and the junction held 4 bases outside the gene matches. The germline gives CDR1 LNHNV, CDR2 YYDKDF (reference sequence).

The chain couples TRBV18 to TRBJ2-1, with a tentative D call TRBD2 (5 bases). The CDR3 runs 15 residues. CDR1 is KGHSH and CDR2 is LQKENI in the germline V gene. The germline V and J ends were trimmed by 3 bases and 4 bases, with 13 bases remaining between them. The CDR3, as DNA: TGTGCCAGCTCACCTAATCCCGGGAAGTACAATGAGCAGTTCTTC. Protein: CASSPNPGKYNEQFF.

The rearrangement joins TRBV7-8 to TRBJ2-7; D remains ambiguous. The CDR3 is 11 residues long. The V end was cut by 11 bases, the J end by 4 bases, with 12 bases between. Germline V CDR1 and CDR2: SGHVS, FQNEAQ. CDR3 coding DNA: TGTGCCTCCCTCGCAGGTTACGAGCAGTACTTC. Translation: CASLAGYEQYF. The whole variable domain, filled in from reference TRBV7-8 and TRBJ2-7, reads GAGVSQSPRYKVAKRGQDVALRCDPISGHVSLFWYQQALGQGPEFLTYFQNEAQLDKSGLPSDRFFAERPEGSVSTLKIQRTQQEDSAVYLCASLAGYEQYFGPGTRLTVT.